These T cell receptor beta chains were read from a single sample in a study of T cell changes during pregnancy in multiple sclerosis. Generated by immunoSEQ multiplex PCR, the TCRdb table keeps only in-frame clones and is missing some. This table has approximately 99,000 clones, 90% appearing once. The sample here was peripheral blood, taken in the second trimester of pregnancy. These receptors all stem from a female donor in good health, enrolled as a control in a pregnancy study. CDR3s include the opening cysteine and the closing phenylalanine or tryptophan. D genes are given only for firm matches. Size is omitted from some rows. Given values are once, few, many or a class for expanded clones.

V gene	clone size	J gene	D gene	CDR3 protein	CDR3 DNA
TRBV7-9	-	TRBJ2-7	TRBD2	CASSSLRGGDGEQYF	TGTGCCAGCAGCTCCCTTCGGGGGGGGGATGGCGAGCAGTACTTC
TRBV6-1	-	TRBJ1-4	-	CASSEARRGPNEKLFF	TGTGCCAGCAGTGAAGCCCGGCGGGGGCCTAATGAAAAACTGTTTTTT
TRBV4-2	-	TRBJ1-6	TRBD1	CASSQPGRDREYSPLHF	TGTGCCAGCAGCCAACCCGGCCGGGACAGGGAGTACTCACCCCTCCACTTT
TRBV15	-	TRBJ2-3	-	CATSREVGSTDTQYF	TGTGCCACCAGCAGGGAGGTGGGTAGCACAGATACGCAGTATTTT
TRBV27	once	TRBJ1-5	-	CASSLWGAGSSNQPQHF	TGTGCCAGCAGTTTGTGGGGAGCAGGTTCTAGCAATCAGCCCCAGCATTTT
TRBV11-2	few	TRBJ2-7	-	CASSYGGYEQYF	TGTGCCAGCAGCTATGGCGGCTACGAGCAGTACTTC
TRBV18	-	TRBJ1-2	-	CASSPLRTSGSYGYTF	TGTGCCAGCTCACCCCTACGAACGTCGGGGAGCTATGGCTACACCTTC
TRBV5-1	-	TRBJ2-7	-	CASSLEGESYEQYF	TGCGCCAGCAGCTTGGAGGGAGAGTCCTACGAGCAGTACTTC
TRBV13	once	TRBJ1-2	TRBD1	CASSPPGQGSNYGYTF	TGTGCCAGCAGCCCACCGGGACAGGGGTCTAACTATGGCTACACCTTC
TRBV2	-	TRBJ1-4	-	CASTRGTEEKLFF	TGTGCCAGTACGCGGGGGACGGAGGAAAAACTGTTTTTT
TRBV9	-	TRBJ2-7	TRBD2	CASSVEVGGDEQYF	TGTGCCAGCAGCGTAGAGGTGGGAGGGGACGAGCAGTACTTC
TRBV6-1	once	TRBJ2-7	TRBD2	CASSWTSGTEEQYF	TGTGCCAGCAGCTGGACTAGCGGGACTGAGGAGCAGTACTTC
TRBV20-1	-	TRBJ2-7	-	CSASLLYEQYF	TGCAGTGCTAGCCTTCTCTACGAGCAGTACTTC
TRBV10-2	-	TRBJ1-5	-	CASSGERRIYSNQPQHF	TGCGCCAGCAGTGGGGAGAGACGGATTTATAGCAATCAGCCCCAGCATTTT
TRBV7-2	-	TRBJ2-3	TRBD2	CASSLGGLAGGTDTQYF	TGTGCCAGCAGTTTGGGAGGGCTAGCGGGAGGAACAGATACGCAGTATTTT
TRBV28	-	TRBJ2-2	-	CASSAGQTAIGELFF	TGTGCCAGCAGTGCGGGACAGACAGCCATCGGGGAGCTGTTTTTT
TRBV2	-	TRBJ1-2	TRBD1	CASRKTGGGVYTF	TGTGCCAGCAGGAAGACAGGGGGCGGGGTCTACACCTTC
TRBV27	-	TRBJ1-5	-	CASSLSQASPLHF	TGTGCCAGCAGTTTATCGCAGGCGAGCCCCCTTCATTTT
TRBV18	-	TRBJ1-2	-	CASSPQGLAPTYVYGYTF	TGTGCCAGCTCACCACAGGGGCTTGCCCCAACGTACGTCTATGGCTACACCTTC
TRBV30	-	TRBJ1-4	-	CAWTNRPSGELFF	TGTGCCTGGACCAACCGGCCCAGTGGAGAACTGTTTTTT
TRBV7-2	-	TRBJ2-5	TRBD1	CASSHQPGQVQETQYF	TGTGCCAGCAGTCACCAACCGGGACAGGTCCAAGAGACCCAGTACTTC
TRBV4-1	-	TRBJ2-3	-	CASSQEASGVTDTQYF	TGCGCCAGCAGCCAAGAGGCGTCCGGGGTCACAGATACGCAGTATTTT
TRBV18	-	TRBJ1-1	-	CASSLEGNTEAFF	TGTGCCAGCTCGCTCGAGGGTAACACTGAAGCTTTCTTT
TRBV11-2	-	TRBJ1-1	-	CASSLPGVQAFF	TGTGCCAGCAGCTTACCGGGAGTACAAGCTTTCTTT
TRBV6-5	-	TRBJ1-2	-	CASSRVGGAVAGYTF	TGTGCCAGCAGCCGGGTGGGGGGGGCTGTCGCTGGCTACACCTTC
TRBV6-5	-	TRBJ1-5	TRBD1	CATTGTGRPQHF	TGTGCCACCACAGGGACAGGGCGGCCCCAGCATTTT
TRBV7-9	-	TRBJ2-3	TRBD2	CASSLGLAGGDTQYF	TGTGCCAGCAGCTTGGGACTAGCGGGGGGAGATACGCAGTATTTT
TRBV11-2	-	TRBJ2-3	-	CASSLISGDTQYF	TGTGCCAGCAGCTTAATAAGCGGGGATACGCAGTATTTT
TRBV5-1	-	TRBJ2-5	TRBD2	CASSRGLAGGPETQYF	TGCGCCAGCAGCAGGGGACTAGCGGGAGGTCCTGAGACCCAGTACTTC
TRBV6-1	-	TRBJ1-2	TRBD1	CASSEEAGGVSMGYTF	TGTGCCAGCAGTGAAGAGGCAGGGGGTGTTTCTATGGGCTACACCTTC
TRBV18	-	TRBJ2-1	-	CASSPLTYNEQFF	TGTGCCAGCTCACCACTCACCTACAATGAGCAGTTCTTC
TRBV11-2	-	TRBJ2-7	TRBD1	CASRVGTGGYEQYF	TGTGCCAGCAGAGTTGGGACAGGGGGCTACGAGCAGTACTTC
TRBV6-5	-	TRBJ2-3	-	CASQRLRLTTDTQYF	TGTGCCAGTCAGCGCTTACGGCTGACCACAGATACGCAGTATTTT
TRBV28	-	TRBJ2-7	TRBD1	CASSGQGYEQYF	TGTGCCAGCAGTGGACAGGGCTACGAGCAGTACTTC
TRBV5-4	-	TRBJ1-4	TRBD1	CASSWTGTNEKLFF	TGTGCCAGCAGCTGGACAGGAACTAATGAAAAACTGTTTTTT